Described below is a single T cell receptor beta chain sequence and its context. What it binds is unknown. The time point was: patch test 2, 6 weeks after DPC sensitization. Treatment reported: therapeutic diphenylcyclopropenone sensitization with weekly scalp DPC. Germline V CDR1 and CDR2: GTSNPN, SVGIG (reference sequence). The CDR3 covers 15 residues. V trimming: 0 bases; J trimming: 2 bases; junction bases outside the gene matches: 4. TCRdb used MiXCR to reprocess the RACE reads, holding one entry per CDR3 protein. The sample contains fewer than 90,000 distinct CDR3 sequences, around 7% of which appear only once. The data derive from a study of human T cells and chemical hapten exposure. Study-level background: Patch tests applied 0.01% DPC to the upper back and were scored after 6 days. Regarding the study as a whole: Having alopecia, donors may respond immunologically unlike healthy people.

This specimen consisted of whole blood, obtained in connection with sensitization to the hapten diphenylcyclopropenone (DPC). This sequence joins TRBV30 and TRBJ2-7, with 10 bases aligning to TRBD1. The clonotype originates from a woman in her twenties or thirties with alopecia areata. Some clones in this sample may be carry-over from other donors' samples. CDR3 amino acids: CAWSVGTGDPYEQYF. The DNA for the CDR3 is TGTGCCTGGAGTGTAGGGACAGGGGACCCCTACGAGCAGTACTTC.